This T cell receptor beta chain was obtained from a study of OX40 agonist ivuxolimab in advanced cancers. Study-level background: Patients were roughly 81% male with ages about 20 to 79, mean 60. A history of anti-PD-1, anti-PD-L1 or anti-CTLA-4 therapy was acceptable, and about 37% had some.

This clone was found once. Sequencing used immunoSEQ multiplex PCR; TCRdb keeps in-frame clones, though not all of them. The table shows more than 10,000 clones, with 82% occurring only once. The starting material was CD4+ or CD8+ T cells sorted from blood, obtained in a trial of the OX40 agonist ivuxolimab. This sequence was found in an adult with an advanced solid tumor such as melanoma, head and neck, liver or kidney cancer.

The CDR3: CASKYGMNTEAFF. The CDR3 region has the DNA TGTGCCAGCAAATACGGAATGAACACTGAAGCTTTCTTT. The chain has TRBV6-5 and TRBJ1-1; D call uncertain. Trimming cost V 7 bases and J 0 bases, with 9 bases left between them. The germline V gene has CDR1 MNHEY and CDR2 SVGAGI. CDR3 length: 13 amino acids.